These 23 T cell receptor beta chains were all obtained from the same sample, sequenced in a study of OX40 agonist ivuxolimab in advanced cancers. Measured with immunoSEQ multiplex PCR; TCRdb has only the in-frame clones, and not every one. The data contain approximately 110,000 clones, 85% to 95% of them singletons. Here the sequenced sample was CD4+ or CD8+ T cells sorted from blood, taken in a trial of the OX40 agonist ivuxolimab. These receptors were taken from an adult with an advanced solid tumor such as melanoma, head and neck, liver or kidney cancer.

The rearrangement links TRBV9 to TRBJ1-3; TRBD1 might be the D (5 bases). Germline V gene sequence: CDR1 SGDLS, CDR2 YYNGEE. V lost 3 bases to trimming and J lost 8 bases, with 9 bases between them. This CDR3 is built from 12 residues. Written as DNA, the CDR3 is TGTGCCAGCAGCGCGACAGTGGACACCATATATTTT. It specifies CASSATVDTIYF.

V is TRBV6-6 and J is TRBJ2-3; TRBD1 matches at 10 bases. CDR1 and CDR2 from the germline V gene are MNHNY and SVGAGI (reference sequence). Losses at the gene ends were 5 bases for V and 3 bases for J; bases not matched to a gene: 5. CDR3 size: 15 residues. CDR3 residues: CASSDRQGATDTQYF. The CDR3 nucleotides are TGTGCCAGCAGTGATCGACAGGGGGCTACAGATACGCAGTATTTT.

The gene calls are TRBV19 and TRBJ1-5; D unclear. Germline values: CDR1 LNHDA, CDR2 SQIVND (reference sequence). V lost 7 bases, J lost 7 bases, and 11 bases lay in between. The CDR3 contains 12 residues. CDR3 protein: CASTTPAQPQHF. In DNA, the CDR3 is TGTGCCAGTACCACCCCGGCCCAGCCCCAGCATTTT.

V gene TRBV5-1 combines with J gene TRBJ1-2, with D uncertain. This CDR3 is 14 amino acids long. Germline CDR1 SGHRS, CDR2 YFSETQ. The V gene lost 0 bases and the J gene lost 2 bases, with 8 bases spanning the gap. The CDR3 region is CASSLAGHNYGYTF. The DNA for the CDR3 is TGCGCCAGCAGCTTGGCCGGCCACAACTATGGCTACACCTTC.

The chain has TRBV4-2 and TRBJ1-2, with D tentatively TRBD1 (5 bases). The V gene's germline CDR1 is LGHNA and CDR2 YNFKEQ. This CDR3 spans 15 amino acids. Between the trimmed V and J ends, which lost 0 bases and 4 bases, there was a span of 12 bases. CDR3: CASSQDRAGSYGYTF. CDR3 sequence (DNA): TGTGCCAGCAGCCAAGATAGGGCAGGGTCCTATGGCTACACCTTC.

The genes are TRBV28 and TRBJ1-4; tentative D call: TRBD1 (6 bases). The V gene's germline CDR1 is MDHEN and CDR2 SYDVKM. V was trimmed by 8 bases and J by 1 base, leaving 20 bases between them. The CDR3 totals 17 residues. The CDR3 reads CASYWGGRGGTNEKLFF. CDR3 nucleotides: TGTGCCAGCTATTGGGGGGGCAGGGGCGGAACTAATGAAAAACTGTTTTTT.

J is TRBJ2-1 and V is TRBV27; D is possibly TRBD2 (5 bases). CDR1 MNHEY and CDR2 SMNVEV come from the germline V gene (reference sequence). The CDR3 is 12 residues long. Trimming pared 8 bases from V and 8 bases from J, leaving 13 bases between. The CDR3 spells CASRTGFHEQFF. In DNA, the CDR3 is TGTGCCAGCCGAACGGGGTTCCATGAGCAGTTCTTC.

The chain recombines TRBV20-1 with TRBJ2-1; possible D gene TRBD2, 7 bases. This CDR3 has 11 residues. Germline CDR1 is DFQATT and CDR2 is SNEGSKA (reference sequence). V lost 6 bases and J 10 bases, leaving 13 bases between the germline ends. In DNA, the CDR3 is TGCAGTGCCAAGGGGGGGGTAGAGCAGTTCTTC. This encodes CSAKGGVEQFF.

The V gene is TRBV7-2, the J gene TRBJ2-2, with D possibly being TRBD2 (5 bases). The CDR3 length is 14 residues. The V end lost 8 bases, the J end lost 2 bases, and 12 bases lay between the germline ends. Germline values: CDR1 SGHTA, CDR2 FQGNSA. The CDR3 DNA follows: TGTGCCAGCCGACTACGCATTAACACCGGGGAGCTGTTTTTT. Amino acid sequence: CASRLRINTGELFF.

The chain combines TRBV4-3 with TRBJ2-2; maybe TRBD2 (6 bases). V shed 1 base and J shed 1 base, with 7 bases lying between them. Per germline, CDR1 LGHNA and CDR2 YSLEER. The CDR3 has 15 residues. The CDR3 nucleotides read TGCGCCAGCAGCCAAGGTAGCGGGAACACCGGGGAGCTGTTTTTT. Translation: CASSQGSGNTGELFF.

The CDR3 DNA is TGCGCCAGCAGCCAAGCTGACCGGGACAGGGCTTACAATGAGCAGTTCTTC. Its protein is CASSQADRDRAYNEQFF. V is TRBV4-1 and J is TRBJ2-1; 9 bases align to TRBD1. Germline assignment: CDR1 MGHRA and CDR2 YSYEKL. The CDR3 length is 17 residues. Unmatched junction bases numbered 8, after V lost 1 base and J lost 4 bases.

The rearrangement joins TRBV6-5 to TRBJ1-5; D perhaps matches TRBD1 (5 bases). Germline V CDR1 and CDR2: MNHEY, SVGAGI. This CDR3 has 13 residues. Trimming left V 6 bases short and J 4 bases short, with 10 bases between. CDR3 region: CASREQENQPQHF. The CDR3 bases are TGTGCCAGCAGAGAACAGGAGAATCAGCCCCAGCATTTT.

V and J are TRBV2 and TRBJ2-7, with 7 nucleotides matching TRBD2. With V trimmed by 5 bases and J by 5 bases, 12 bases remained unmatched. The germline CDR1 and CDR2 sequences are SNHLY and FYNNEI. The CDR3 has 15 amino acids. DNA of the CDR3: TGTGCCAGCAGTACGGGCGCGGGAGTAGCCAACGAGCAGTACTTC. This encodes CASSTGAGVANEQYF.

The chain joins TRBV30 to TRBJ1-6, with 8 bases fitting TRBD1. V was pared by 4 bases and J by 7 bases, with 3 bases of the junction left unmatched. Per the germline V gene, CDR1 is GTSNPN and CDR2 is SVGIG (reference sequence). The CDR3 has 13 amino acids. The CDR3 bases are TGTGCCTGGAACACAGGGGGAAATTCACCCCTCCACTTT. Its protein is CAWNTGGNSPLHF. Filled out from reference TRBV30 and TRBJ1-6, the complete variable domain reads SQTIHQWPATLVQPVGSPLSLECTVEGTSNPNLYWYRQAAGRGLQLLFYSVGIGQISSEVPQNLSASRPQDRQFILSSKKLLLSDSGFYLCAWNTGGNSPLHFGNGTRLTVT.

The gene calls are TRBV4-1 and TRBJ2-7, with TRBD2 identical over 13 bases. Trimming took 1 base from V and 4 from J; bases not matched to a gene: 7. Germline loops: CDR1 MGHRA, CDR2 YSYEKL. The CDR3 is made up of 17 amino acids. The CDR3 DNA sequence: TGCGCCAGCAGCCAAGGAAGACTAGCGGGAGGAAGGTACGAGCAGTACTTC. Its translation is CASSQGRLAGGRYEQYF.

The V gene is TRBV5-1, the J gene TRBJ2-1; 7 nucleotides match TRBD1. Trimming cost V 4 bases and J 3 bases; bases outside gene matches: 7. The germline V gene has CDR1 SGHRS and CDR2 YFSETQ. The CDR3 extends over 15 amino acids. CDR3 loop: CASSGTAVDYNEQFF. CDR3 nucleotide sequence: TGCGCCAGCAGCGGGACAGCGGTAGACTACAATGAGCAGTTCTTC.

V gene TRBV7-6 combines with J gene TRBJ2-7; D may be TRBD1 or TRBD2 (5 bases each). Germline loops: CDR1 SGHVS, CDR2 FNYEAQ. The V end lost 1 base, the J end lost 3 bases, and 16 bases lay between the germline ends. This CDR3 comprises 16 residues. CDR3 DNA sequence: TGTGCCAGCAGCTTAGGTCCCCACGGGACCAACTACGAGCAGTACTTC. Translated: CASSLGPHGTNYEQYF.

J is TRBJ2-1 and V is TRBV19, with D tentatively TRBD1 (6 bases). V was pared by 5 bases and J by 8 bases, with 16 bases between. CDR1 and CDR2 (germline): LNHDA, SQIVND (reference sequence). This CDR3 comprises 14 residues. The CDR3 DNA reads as TGTGCCAGTAGTGTCGAACTTTCAGGGGATGAGCAGTTCTTC. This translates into CASSVELSGDEQFF.

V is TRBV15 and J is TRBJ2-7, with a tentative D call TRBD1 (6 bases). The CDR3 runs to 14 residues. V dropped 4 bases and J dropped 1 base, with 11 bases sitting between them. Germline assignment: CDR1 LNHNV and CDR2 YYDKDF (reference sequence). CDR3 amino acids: CATSIKTGSYEQYF. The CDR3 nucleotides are TGTGCCACCAGCATAAAGACAGGTTCCTACGAGCAGTACTTC.

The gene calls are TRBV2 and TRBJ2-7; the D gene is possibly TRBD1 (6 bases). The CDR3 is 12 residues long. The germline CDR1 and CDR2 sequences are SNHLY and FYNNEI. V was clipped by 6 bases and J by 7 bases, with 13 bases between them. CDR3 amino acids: CASRPGQLEQYF. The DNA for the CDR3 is TGTGCCAGCAGACCGGGACAACTTGAGCAGTACTTC.

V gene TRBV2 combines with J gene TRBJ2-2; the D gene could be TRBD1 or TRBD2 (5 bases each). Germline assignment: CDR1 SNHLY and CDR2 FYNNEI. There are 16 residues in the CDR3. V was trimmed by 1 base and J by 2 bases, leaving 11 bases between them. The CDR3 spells CASSEDLGPNTGELFF. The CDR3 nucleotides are TGTGCCAGCAGTGAAGACTTGGGACCCAACACCGGGGAGCTGTTTTTT.

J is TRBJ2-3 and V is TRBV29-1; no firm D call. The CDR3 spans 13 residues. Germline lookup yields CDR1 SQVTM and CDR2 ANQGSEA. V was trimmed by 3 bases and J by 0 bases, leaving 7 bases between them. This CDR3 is CSVDGQSTDTQYF. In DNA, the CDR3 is TGCAGCGTTGACGGGCAGAGCACAGATACGCAGTATTTT.

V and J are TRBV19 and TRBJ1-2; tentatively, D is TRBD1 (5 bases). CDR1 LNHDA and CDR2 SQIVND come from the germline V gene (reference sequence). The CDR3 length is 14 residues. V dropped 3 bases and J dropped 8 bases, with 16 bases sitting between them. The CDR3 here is CASSIGQGVTGYTF. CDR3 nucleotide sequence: TGTGCCAGTAGTATTGGGCAGGGTGTAACCGGCTACACCTTC.